This note documents a single T cell receptor beta chain sequence. What it recognizes is unknown. This record belongs to a study of pediatric ulcerative colitis. Overall study findings and caveats: Two patients' blood samples yielded substantially fewer templates. In rectum, acute severe colitis had expanded clones and less diversity. Compared with controls, ulcerative colitis showed greater blood-rectum clone sharing. A couple of rectal clonotypes were found only in ulcerative colitis patients, all of them.

The CDR3 length is 14 residues. The J segment lost 5 bases and the V segment lost 7 bases, leaving 7 bases of the junction unmatched. Germline CDR1 and CDR2: SGDLS and YYNGEE. Clones were read by immunoSEQ multiplex PCR, and TCRdb kept only the in-frame ones, dropping some. Of 30,000 or so clones in the sample, around 80% are singletons; the top ten hold 3.5% to 4.5%. Sequencing used blood. The TCR sequence derives from a boy younger than 18 with severe ulcerative colitis. The chain combines TRBV9 with TRBJ2-3, with 10 bases aligning to TRBD1. The CDR3 DNA reads as TGTGCCAGCGGACAGGGGGTTGGCATAGATACGCAGTATTTT. Its protein product is CASGQGVGIDTQYF.